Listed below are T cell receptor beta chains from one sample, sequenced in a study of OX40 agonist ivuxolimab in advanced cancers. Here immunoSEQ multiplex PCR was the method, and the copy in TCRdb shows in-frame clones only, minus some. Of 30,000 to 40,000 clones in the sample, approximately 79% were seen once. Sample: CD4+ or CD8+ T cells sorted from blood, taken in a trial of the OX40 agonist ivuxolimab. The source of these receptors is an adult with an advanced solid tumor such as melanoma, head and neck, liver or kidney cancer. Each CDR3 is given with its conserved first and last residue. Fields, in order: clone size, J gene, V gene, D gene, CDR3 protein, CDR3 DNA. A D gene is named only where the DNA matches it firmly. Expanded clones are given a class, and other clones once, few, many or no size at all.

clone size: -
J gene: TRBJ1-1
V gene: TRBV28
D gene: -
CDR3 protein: CASSLTQFDTEAFF
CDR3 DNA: TGTGCCAGCAGTTTGACCCAATTTGACACTGAAGCTTTCTTT

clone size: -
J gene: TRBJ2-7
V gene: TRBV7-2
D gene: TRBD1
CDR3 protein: CASSQTGRPAEQYF
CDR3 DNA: TGTGCCAGCAGCCAGACAGGGCGTCCAGCCGAGCAGTACTTC

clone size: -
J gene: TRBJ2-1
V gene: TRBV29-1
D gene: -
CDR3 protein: CSVPLQGSGLLYNEQFF
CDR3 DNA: TGCAGCGTTCCCCTACAGGGGTCGGGACTTCTCTACAATGAGCAGTTCTTC

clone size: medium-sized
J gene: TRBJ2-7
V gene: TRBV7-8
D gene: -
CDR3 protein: CASSLGTPGYEQYF
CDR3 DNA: TGTGCCAGCAGCTTAGGGACACCAGGCTACGAGCAGTACTTC

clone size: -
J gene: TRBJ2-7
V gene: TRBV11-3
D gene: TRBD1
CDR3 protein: CASSSGTGRSYEQYF
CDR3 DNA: TGTGCCAGCAGCTCCGGGACAGGAAGATCCTACGAGCAGTACTTC

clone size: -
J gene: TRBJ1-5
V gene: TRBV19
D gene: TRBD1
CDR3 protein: CASTPRDRSNQPQHF
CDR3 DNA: TGTGCCAGTACCCCCAGGGACAGAAGCAATCAGCCCCAGCATTTT

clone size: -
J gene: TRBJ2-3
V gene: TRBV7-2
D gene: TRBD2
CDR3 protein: CASSPRLAGGTDTQYF
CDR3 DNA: TGTGCCAGCAGCCCCCGCCTAGCGGGGGGAACAGATACGCAGTATTTT

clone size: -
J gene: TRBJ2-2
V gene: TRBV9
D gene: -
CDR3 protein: CASSVVSTGELFF
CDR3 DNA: TGTGCCAGCAGCGTAGTCTCCACCGGGGAGCTGTTTTTT

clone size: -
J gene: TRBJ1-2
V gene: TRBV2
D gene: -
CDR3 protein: CASSETLDSIYGYTF
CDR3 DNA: TGTGCCAGCAGTGAGACCCTGGACAGCATCTATGGCTACACCTTC

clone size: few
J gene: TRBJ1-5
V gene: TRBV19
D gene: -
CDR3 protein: CASTDIPGGINQPQHF
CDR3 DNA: TGTGCCAGTACCGACATCCCCGGGGGCATCAATCAGCCCCAGCATTTT

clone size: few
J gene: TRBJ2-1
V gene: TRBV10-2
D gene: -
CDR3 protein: CASSDTRSYNEQFF
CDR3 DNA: TGCGCCAGCAGTGACACACGCTCCTACAATGAGCAGTTCTTC

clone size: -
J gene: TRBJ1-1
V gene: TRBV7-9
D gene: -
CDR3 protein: CASSLVGNTEAFF
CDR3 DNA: TGTGCCAGCAGCTTAGTGGGGAACACTGAAGCTTTCTTT

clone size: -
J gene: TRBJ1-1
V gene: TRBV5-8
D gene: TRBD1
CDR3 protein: CASSPDRGAGEAFF
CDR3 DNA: TGTGCCAGCAGCCCGGACAGGGGAGCTGGTGAAGCTTTCTTT